This T cell receptor (beta chain) appears in the sequencing data of a study of blood T cell repertoires in COVID-19. Germline CDR1 reads MRHNA; CDR2 reads SNTAGT. Losses at the gene ends were 3 bases for V and 4 bases for J; bases not matched to a gene: 12. The CDR3 consists of 17 residues. Measured with immunoSEQ multiplex PCR; TCRdb has only the in-frame clones, and not every one. The data show a few hundred thousand clones, about 88% seen once. This chain joins TRBV6-4 and TRBJ2-1; 7 bases agree with TRBD2. The sequenced sample consisted of PBMCs or T cells enriched from blood (not recorded which). The source of this sequence is a man under 40 with acute COVID-19. The CDR3 reads CASSERASGALYNEQFF. The CDR3 nucleotides are TGTGCCAGCAGTGAAAGGGCTAGCGGAGCCCTTTACAATGAGCAGTTCTTC.